Here is one TCR beta chain with its context. The antigen is unknown. This CDR3 has 15 residues. V was pared by 7 bases and J by 3 bases, with 6 bases of the junction left unmatched. Germline CDR1 reads LNHNV; CDR2 reads YYDKDF (reference sequence). It was with 60 Vbeta and 13 Jbeta primers that the PCR ran. Repertoires were generated with immunoSEQ multiplex PCR, while TCRdb's copy carries only in-frame clones and drops some. There are under 200,000 clones in the sample; around 80% occur only once, and around 0.52% lies in the top ten. The sample comes from a study of cytomegalovirus exposure and HLA in healthy donors. General study results and limits: TCR beta chain V- and J-gene trimming was linked, in a later analysis, to a missense variant in DCLRE1C.

Material: PBMCs. This clonotype was obtained from a woman in her forties or fifties in good health and CMV-seronegative. This chain joins TRBV15 and TRBJ2-2; 9 bases fit TRBD1. The CDR3 DNA follows: TGTGCCACCAAAACAGGGGGCTTCGACACCGGGGAGCTGTTTTTT. It is translated as CATKTGGFDTGELFF.